This T cell receptor (beta chain) is from a study of OX40 agonist ivuxolimab in advanced cancers. Study background: Of the participants, approximately 40% had some prior anti-PD-1, anti-PD-L1 or anti-CTLA-4 therapy, which was allowed.

The assay was immunoSEQ multiplex PCR, and TCRdb's table has in-frame clones only and misses some. The sample records tens of thousands of clones, approximately 80% being singletons. Study results and limitations: In the 0.1 to 3.0 mg/kg range, CD4+ and CD8+ blood T cells had expanded clonally by week 6. The average count of expanded clones was higher among CD8+ T cells than among CD4+.

This clone was counted once. Its antigen is unidentified. The germline gives CDR1 SGDLS, CDR2 YYNGEE. The CDR3 has 14 residues. V trimming: 3 bases; J trimming: 4 bases; junction bases outside the gene matches: 4. This chain connects TRBV9 to TRBJ1-2; the match to TRBD1 covers 9 bases. Sequenced material: CD4+ or CD8+ T cells sorted from blood, taken in a trial of the OX40 agonist ivuxolimab. This TCR came from an adult with an advanced solid tumor such as melanoma, head and neck, liver or kidney cancer. The CDR3 nucleotides are TGTGCCAGCAGCGGAACAGGGGGCTTCTATGGCTACACCTTC. Its protein product is CASSGTGGFYGYTF. The full variable domain, in which reference TRBV9 and TRBJ1-2 provide the parts outside the CDR3, is DSGVTQTPKHLITATGQRVTLRCSPRSGDLSVYWYQQSLDQGLQFLIQYYNGEERAKGNILERFSAQQFPDLHSELNLSSLELGDSALYFCASSGTGGFYGYTFGSGTRLTVV.